Each of the 24 T cell receptor beta chains below was sequenced from the same sample in a study of blood T cell repertoires in COVID-19. TCRdb keeps only in-frame clones here, not all; method: immunoSEQ multiplex PCR. This table holds hundreds of thousands of clones, around 84% found once. Material for sequencing was peripheral blood. The receptor source for this set is a woman younger than 35 with acute or convalescent COVID-19.

This chain uses TRBV12-3 or TRBV12-4 with TRBJ2-1; possible D gene TRBD1, 6 bases. Trimming stripped 8 bases from V and 7 bases from J, with 12 bases between. The length of the CDR3 is 12 residues. The CDR3 DNA reads as TGTGCCAGCTTAGACAGGACGAATGAGCAGTTCTTC. Its translation: CASLDRTNEQFF.

The V call is TRBV10-3, the J call TRBJ2-3; 8 positions agree with TRBD2. The CDR3 covers 13 residues. The germline CDR1 and CDR2 sequences are ENHRY and SYGVKD. V lost 7 bases, J lost 8 bases, and 8 bases stayed unmatched. DNA of the CDR3: TGTGCCATCAACCGGGAGGGCCGTGGTACGCAGTATTTT. Residues: CAINREGRGTQYF.

The chain combines TRBV5-1 with TRBJ2-2, with TRBD2 matching 8 bases. V lost 5 bases and J lost 8; bases outside the gene matches: 14. This CDR3 has 16 amino acids. The germline V gene has CDR1 SGHRS and CDR2 YFSETQ. CDR3 sequence: CASRHIPSGGVGELFF. The CDR3 nucleotides are TGCGCCAGCAGGCATATCCCCAGCGGGGGAGTTGGGGAGCTGTTTTTT.

The rearrangement joins TRBV27 to TRBJ1-1, with TRBD1 identical over 8 bases. J lost 6 bases, V lost 8 bases, and 14 bases had no gene match. The CDR3 has 15 amino acids. Looked up from germline, CDR1 is MNHEY and CDR2 is SMNVEV (reference sequence). The DNA of the CDR3 is TGTGCCAGCGCTTCCACCCGGACAGGGATGGCTGAAGCTTTCTTT. It encodes CASASTRTGMAEAFF.

This chain connects TRBV5-3 to TRBJ2-7; D might be TRBD2 (7 bases). TRBV5-3 is an ORF; its function is uncertain. V lost 7 bases, J lost 4 bases, and 9 bases lay in between. The CDR3 is 11 amino acids. The CDR3 nucleotides read TGTGCCAGAGGGGGGGCATACGAGCAGTACTTC. The encoded protein is CARGGAYEQYF.

This clone was counted a single time. This chain links TRBV12-5 with TRBJ2-5; D ambiguous. This CDR3 region has 14 residues. V gave up 4 bases and J gave up 4 bases, with 13 bases separating them. Germline CDR1 reads LGHNT; CDR2 reads FRNRAP. CDR3 nucleotide sequence: TGTGCTAGTGGTTACTTCCAGGTGGGAGAGACCCAGTACTTC. It encodes CASGYFQVGETQYF.

The V gene is TRBV5-1, the J gene TRBJ1-2; 10 positions agree with TRBD1. This CDR3 spans 13 amino acids. The germline V gene has CDR1 SGHRS and CDR2 YFSETQ. V lost 4 bases to trimming and J lost 10 bases; unmatched junction nucleotides: 7. As DNA, the CDR3 is TGCGCCAGCAGCCCCGACAGGGGGCGCGACTACACCTTC. Its protein is CASSPDRGRDYTF.

This clone was seen once. The J gene is TRBJ1-1, the V gene TRBV12-3 or TRBV12-4; perhaps TRBD1 as D (6 bases). This CDR3 has 13 amino acids. Trimming removed 5 bases from V and 5 bases from J, with 12 bases in between. CDR3 region: CASSGTRGTEAFF. The CDR3 coding sequence is TGTGCCAGCAGTGGGACCAGGGGAACTGAAGCTTTCTTT.

The chain is built from TRBV28 and TRBJ1-3; D unresolved. This CDR3 has 16 residues. Germline lookup yields CDR1 MDHEN and CDR2 SYDVKM. Trimming took 5 bases from V and 0 from J, leaving 14 bases between them. The CDR3 coding sequence is TGTGCCAGCAGTACCTACGGACGGGACTCTGGAAACACCATATATTTT. This codes for CASSTYGRDSGNTIYF.

CDR3 sequence: CASSYEAGVSYEQYF. The CDR3 region has the DNA TGTGCCAGCAGTTACGAAGCGGGGGTCTCCTACGAGCAGTACTTC. The gene calls are TRBV6-5 and TRBJ2-7; 8 bases fit TRBD2. CDR3 size: 15 residues. CDR1 and CDR2 from the germline V gene are MNHEY and SVGAGI. Unmatched junction bases numbered 3, after V lost 2 bases and J lost 0 bases.

This clone has just one count. This chain connects TRBV7-9 to TRBJ2-3; D is perhaps TRBD1 (5 bases). This CDR3 region has 14 residues. Trimming took off 1 base at V and 4 bases at J, with 9 bases between the two ends. Germline loops: CDR1 SEHNR, CDR2 FQNEAQ (reference sequence). The CDR3 reads CASSLGAGSDTQYF. The CDR3 DNA follows: TGTGCCAGCAGCTTAGGGGCAGGGTCAGATACGCAGTATTTT.

The chain combines TRBV12-5 with TRBJ2-1, with D possibly matching TRBD1 (5 bases). The V end was cut by 1 base, the J end by 6 bases, with 10 bases between. The CDR3 length is 14 residues. Per the germline V gene, CDR1 is LGHNT and CDR2 is FRNRAP. This chain's CDR3 is CASGLAQGVNEQFF. DNA of the CDR3: TGTGCTAGTGGTTTGGCCCAGGGTGTCAATGAGCAGTTCTTC. Together with reference TRBV12-5 and TRBJ2-1, the CDR3 gives the full variable domain: DARVTQTPRHKVTEMGQEVTMRCQPILGHNTVFWYRQTMMQGLELLAYFRNRAPLDDSGMPKDRFSAEMPDATLATLKIQPSEPRDSAVYFCASGLAQGVNEQFFGPGTRLTVL.

The chain joins TRBV19 to TRBJ1-1; no clear D gene. Germline-derived CDR1 and CDR2 are LNHDA and SQIVND (reference sequence). Between the trimmed V and J ends, which lost 4 bases and 4 bases, there was a span of 16 bases. This CDR3 spans 15 amino acids. Written as DNA, the CDR3 is TGTGCCAGTAGTAACTTAGAGGTTTGGGTCACTGAAGCTTTCTTT. It specifies CASSNLEVWVTEAFF.

This chain uses TRBV5-1 with TRBJ2-7, with a possible D match to TRBD1 (6 bases). The germline gives CDR1 SGHRS, CDR2 YFSETQ. The CDR3 is made up of 14 amino acids. V gave up 4 bases and J gave up 7 bases, with 18 bases separating them. The CDR3 sequence is CASSVDSPGDEQYF. CDR3 nucleotides: TGCGCCAGCAGCGTTGACTCACCAGGGGATGAGCAGTACTTC.

The chain employs TRBV6-1 and TRBJ1-6; D remains ambiguous. The germline V and J ends were trimmed by 1 base and 3 bases, with 10 bases remaining between them. The CDR3 has 16 amino acids. Looked up from germline, CDR1 is MNHNS and CDR2 is SASEGT. The CDR3 DNA reads TGTGCCAGCAGTGAAGATGGCAGAAACTATAATTCACCCCTCCACTTT. Translated, it gives CASSEDGRNYNSPLHF.

The chain employs TRBV5-6 and TRBJ1-1, with D possibly TRBD1 on 5 matching bases. CDR1 SGHDT and CDR2 YYEEEE come from the germline V gene. Deletions cut 5 bases from V and 6 bases from J, with 17 bases between. CDR3 length equals 14 residues. CDR3 in amino acids: CASRGGEGLAEAFF. DNA for the CDR3: TGTGCCAGCAGGGGCGGGGAGGGGCTGGCTGAAGCTTTCTTT.

The chain employs TRBV7-9 and TRBJ1-2; TRBD1 matches at 9 bases. With V trimmed by 5 bases and J by 6 bases, 13 bases remained unmatched. This CDR3 has 16 residues. CDR1 is SEHNR, CDR2 FQNEAQ, per germline (reference sequence). The CDR3 DNA is TGTGCCAGCAGCCAGTCGGACAGGGGAGGGTTAGATGGCTACACCTTC. Protein sequence: CASSQSDRGGLDGYTF.

In DNA form, the CDR3 reads TGTGCCAGCAGGTTTGGGCGGGGTAAAGATACGCAGTATTTT. Its protein is CASRFGRGKDTQYF. The rearrangement joins TRBV2 to TRBJ2-3, with D possibly being TRBD2 (6 bases). Germline loops: CDR1 SNHLY, CDR2 FYNNEI. Trimming shortened V by 6 bases and J by 5 bases, and 15 bases separated the two germline ends. The CDR3 length is 14 residues.

The chain uses TRBV9 and TRBJ1-6, with 7 nucleotides matching TRBD1. The V segment lost 1 base and the J segment 8 bases; nucleotides outside the gene matches: 3. Looked up from germline, CDR1 is SGDLS and CDR2 is YYNGEE. This CDR3 has 14 amino acids. CDR3 DNA: TGTGCCAGCAGCGTATCCCAGGGGGATTCACCCCTCCACTTT. This encodes CASSVSQGDSPLHF.

This clone has only a few counts. CDR3 nucleotide sequence: TGTGCCTGGAGTGAACTCGGGACAGGGAACGAGCAGTACTTC. The encoded protein is CAWSELGTGNEQYF. The genes are TRBV30 and TRBJ2-7, with TRBD1 matching 9 bases. The J segment lost 5 bases and the V segment lost 1 base, leaving 6 bases of the junction unmatched. This CDR3 has 14 amino acids. Looked up from germline, CDR1 is GTSNPN and CDR2 is SVGIG (reference sequence).

This CDR3 is CASSPKLGTQFYGYTF. Written as DNA, the CDR3 is TGTGCCAGTAGCCCGAAGTTAGGGACTCAGTTCTATGGCTACACCTTC. This chain joins TRBV19 and TRBJ1-2; the D gene is possibly TRBD1 (5 bases). V lost 6 bases, J lost 4 bases, and 21 bases lay in between. This CDR3 is 16 amino acids long. Germline lookup yields CDR1 LNHDA and CDR2 SQIVND (reference sequence).

The table lists this clone with a count of one. The chain joins TRBV3-1 (or the pseudogene TRBV3-2) to TRBJ2-3; 9 positions agree with TRBD2. This CDR3 comprises 14 residues. Germline CDR1 is LGHDT and CDR2 is YNNKEL (reference sequence). V dropped 5 bases and J dropped 4; count of bases not matched to a gene: 4. CDR3 region: CASSEAGGPDTQYF. CDR3 DNA sequence: TGTGCCAGCAGCGAGGCGGGGGGGCCAGATACGCAGTATTTT.

This chain joins TRBV28 and TRBJ2-1; the match to TRBD2 covers 8 bases. CDR3 length: 15 amino acids. Germline V CDR1 and CDR2: MDHEN, SYDVKM. The V gene end was trimmed by 8 bases and the J gene end by 0 bases; junction bases not matched to a gene: 6. Here the CDR3 reads CASGTGLVSYNEQFF. The CDR3, as DNA: TGTGCCAGCGGGACGGGACTAGTCTCCTACAATGAGCAGTTCTTC. The whole variable domain, filled in from reference TRBV28 and TRBJ2-1, reads DVKVTQSSRYLVKRTGEKVFLECVQDMDHENMFWYRQDPGLGLRLIYFSYDVKMKEKGDIPEGYSVSREKKERFSLILESASTNQTSMYLCASGTGLVSYNEQFFGPGTRLTVL.

The chain has TRBV6-5 and TRBJ2-7; 8 bases are a match to TRBD2. V lost 5 bases to trimming and J lost 4 bases; unmatched junction nucleotides: 10. Germline V lookup: CDR1 MNHEY, CDR2 SVGAGI. The CDR3 loop spans 15 amino acids. CDR3 bases: TGTGCCAGCAGTAATCCAGGAGTAGCGGGGTACGAGCAGTACTTC. This encodes CASSNPGVAGYEQYF.